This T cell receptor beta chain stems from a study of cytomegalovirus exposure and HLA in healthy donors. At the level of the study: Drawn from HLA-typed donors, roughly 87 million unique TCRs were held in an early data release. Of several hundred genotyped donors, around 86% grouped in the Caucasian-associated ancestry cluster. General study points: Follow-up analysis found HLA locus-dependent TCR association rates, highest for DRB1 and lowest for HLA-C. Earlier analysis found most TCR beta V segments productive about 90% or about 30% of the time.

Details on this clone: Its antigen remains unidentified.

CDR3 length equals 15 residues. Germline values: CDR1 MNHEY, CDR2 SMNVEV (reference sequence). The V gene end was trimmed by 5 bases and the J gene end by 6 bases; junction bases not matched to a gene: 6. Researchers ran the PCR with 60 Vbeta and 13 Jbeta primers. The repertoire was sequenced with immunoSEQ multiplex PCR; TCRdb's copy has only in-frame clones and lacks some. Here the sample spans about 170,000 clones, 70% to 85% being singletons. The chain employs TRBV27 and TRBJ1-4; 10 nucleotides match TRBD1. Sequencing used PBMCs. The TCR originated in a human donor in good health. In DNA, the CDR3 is TGTGCCAGCAGTCAGTCGACAGGGGGCTATGAAAAACTGTTTTTT. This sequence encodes CASSQSTGGYEKLFF.